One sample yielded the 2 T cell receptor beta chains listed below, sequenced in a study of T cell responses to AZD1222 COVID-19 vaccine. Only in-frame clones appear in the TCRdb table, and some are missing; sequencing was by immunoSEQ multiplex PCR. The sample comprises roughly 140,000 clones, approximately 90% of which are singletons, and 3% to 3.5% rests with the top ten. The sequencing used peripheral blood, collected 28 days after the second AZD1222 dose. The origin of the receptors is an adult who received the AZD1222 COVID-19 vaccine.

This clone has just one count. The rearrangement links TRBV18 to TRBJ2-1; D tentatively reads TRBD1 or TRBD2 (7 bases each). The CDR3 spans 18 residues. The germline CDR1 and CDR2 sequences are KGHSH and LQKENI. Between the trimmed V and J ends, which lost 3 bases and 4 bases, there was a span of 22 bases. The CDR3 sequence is CASSPPVGGGAGYNEQFF. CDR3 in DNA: TGTGCCAGCTCACCTCCCGTGGGAGGGGGCGCTGGTTACAATGAGCAGTTCTTC.

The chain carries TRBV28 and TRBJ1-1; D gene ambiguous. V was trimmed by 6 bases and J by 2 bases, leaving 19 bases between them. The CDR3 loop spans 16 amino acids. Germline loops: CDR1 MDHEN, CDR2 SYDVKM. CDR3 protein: CASRQKSWHDNTEAFF. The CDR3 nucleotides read TGTGCCAGCAGACAAAAGTCCTGGCATGACAACACTGAAGCTTTCTTT.